This T cell receptor beta chain is drawn from a study of long-term antiretroviral therapy in people with HIV. In the study overall: Samples collected earliest predate the 2015 immediate-ART recommendation by about a decade.

The V end was cut by 6 bases, the J end by 0 bases, with 15 bases between. The CDR3 is made up of 15 amino acids. Germline-derived CDR1 and CDR2 are SNHLY and FYNNEI. They ran version v3.0 of the immunoSEQ assay at survey level. Method: immunoSEQ multiplex PCR; TCRdb's copy keeps in-frame clones and lacks some. This repertoire shows 30,000 to 40,000 clones, over 85% found once; its top ten account for 3% to 4%. At minimum, one pre-ART and two post-ART PBMC samples were obtained from each donor. Points from the study as a whole: Clones with expansion before ART led the repertoire at all time points.

On this clone itself: Its target is not known.

The gene calls are TRBV2 and TRBJ2-7; D is undetermined. The sequence was obtained from a woman between 45 and 60 years old with HIV. This sample comprised unsorted PBMCs, obtained 5.1 years after starting antiretroviral therapy. CDR3 nucleotides: TGTGCCAGCAGCCGGAGACCCTATAGCTCCTACGAGCAGTACTTC. Translation: CASSRRPYSSYEQYF.